This TCR beta chain was found in a study of blood T cell repertoires in COVID-19. Study background: Collection of acute and convalescent COVID-19 samples took place in the United States, Italy and Spain. PBMCs, B-cell-depleted T cells, or T cells provided the cDNA or gDNA that made up the material.

Germline V lookup: CDR1 SGHTA, CDR2 FQGNSA. V was shortened by 2 bases and J by 0 bases, with 7 bases between the two germline ends. The CDR3 has 14 amino acids. As originally analysed: Amplifying reference gene primers gave estimates of nucleated cell counts. TCRdb's copy holds only in-frame clones and misses some; the assay was immunoSEQ multiplex PCR. The DNA gave D and trimming, while V, J and clone size come from that table. This table has 120,000 or so clones, roughly 69% appearing once. The source of this sequence is a woman in her 70s with acute or convalescent COVID-19. Sequenced: peripheral blood. The chain combines TRBV7-2 with TRBJ1-1; D perhaps matches TRBD1 (5 bases). The DNA for the CDR3 is TGTGCCAGCAGCTTAAGACAGATGAACACTGAAGCTTTCTTT. The encoded protein is CASSLRQMNTEAFF.